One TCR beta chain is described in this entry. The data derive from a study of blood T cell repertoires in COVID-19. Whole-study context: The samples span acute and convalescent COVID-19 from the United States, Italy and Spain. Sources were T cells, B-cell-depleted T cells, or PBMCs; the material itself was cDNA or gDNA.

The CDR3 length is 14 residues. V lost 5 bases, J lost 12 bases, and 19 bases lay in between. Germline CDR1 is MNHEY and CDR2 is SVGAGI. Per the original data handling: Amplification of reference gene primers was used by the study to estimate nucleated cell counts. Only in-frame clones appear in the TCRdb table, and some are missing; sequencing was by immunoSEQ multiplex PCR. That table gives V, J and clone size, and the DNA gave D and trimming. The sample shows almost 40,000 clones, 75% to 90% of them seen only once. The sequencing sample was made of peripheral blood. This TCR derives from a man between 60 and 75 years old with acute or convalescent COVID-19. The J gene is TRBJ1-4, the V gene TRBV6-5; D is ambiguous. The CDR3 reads CASSPSAVLAELFF. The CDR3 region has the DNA TGTGCCAGCAGTCCCTCGGCGGTCTTGGCTGAACTGTTTTTT.